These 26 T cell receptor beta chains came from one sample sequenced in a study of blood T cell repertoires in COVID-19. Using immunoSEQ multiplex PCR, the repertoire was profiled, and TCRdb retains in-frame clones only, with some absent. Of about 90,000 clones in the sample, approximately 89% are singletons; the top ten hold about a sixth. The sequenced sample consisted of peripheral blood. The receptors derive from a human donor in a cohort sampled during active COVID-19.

Here the CDR3 DNA reads TGTGCCATCAGACAGGAATACGAGCAGTACTTC. Amino acids: CAIRQEYEQYF. This chain uses TRBV10-3 with TRBJ2-7, with D possibly TRBD1 on 5 matching bases. In germline, CDR1 is ENHRY, CDR2 SYGVKD. The germline V and J ends were trimmed by 6 bases and 4 bases, with 7 bases remaining between them. The CDR3 runs 11 residues.

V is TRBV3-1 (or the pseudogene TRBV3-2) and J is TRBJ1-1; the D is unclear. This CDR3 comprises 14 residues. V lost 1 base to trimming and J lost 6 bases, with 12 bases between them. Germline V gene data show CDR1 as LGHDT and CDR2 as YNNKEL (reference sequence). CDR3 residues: CASSQGHSGAEAFF. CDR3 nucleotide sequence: TGTGCCAGCAGCCAAGGACACTCAGGCGCTGAAGCTTTCTTT.

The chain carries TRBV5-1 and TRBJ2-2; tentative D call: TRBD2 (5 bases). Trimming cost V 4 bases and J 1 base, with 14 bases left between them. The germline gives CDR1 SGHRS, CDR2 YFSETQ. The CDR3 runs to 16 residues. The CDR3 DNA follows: TGCGCCAGCAGCCCAGCGACACGGGGGAACACCGGGGAGCTGTTTTTT. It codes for CASSPATRGNTGELFF.

The DNA of the CDR3 is TGCGCCAGCAGCCAAGCTCGGGGAGAAGGGAATGAAAAACTGTTTTTT. It encodes CASSQARGEGNEKLFF. The chain couples TRBV4-3 to TRBJ1-4; no reliable D call. V was trimmed by 1 base and J by 5 bases, leaving 14 bases between them. Per the germline V gene, CDR1 is LGHNA and CDR2 is YSLEER. CDR3 length equals 16 residues.

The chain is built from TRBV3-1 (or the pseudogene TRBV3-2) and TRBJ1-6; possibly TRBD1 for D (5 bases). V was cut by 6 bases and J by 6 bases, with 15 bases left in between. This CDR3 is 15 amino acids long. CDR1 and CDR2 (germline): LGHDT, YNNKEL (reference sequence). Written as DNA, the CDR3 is TGTGCCAGCAGTCAGCGGGGACTGGGTAATTCACCCCTCCACTTT. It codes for CASSQRGLGNSPLHF.

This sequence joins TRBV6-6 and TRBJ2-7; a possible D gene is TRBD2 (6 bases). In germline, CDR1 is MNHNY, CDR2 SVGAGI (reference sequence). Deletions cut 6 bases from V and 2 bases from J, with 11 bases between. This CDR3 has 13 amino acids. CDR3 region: CASRDGGPYEQYF. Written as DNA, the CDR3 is TGTGCCAGCAGAGACGGGGGACCCTACGAGCAGTACTTC.

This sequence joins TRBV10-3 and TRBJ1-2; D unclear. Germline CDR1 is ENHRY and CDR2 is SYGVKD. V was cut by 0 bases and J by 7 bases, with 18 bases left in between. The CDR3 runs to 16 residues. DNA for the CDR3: TGTGCCATCAGTGAGTCGCCGTTACAGATGGCTACTGGCTACACCTTC. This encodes CAISESPLQMATGYTF.

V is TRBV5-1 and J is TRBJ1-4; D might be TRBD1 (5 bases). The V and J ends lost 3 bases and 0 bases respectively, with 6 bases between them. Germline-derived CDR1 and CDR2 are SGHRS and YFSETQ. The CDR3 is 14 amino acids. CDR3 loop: CASSSTATNEKLFF. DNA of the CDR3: TGCGCCAGCAGCTCGACAGCAACTAATGAAAAACTGTTTTTT.

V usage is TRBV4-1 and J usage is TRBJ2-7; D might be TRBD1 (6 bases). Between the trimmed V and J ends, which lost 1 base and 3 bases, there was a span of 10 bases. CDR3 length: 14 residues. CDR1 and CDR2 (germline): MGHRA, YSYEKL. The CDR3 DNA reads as TGCGCCAGCAGCCAAGGGACAGCCCTCTACGAGCAGTACTTC. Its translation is CASSQGTALYEQYF.

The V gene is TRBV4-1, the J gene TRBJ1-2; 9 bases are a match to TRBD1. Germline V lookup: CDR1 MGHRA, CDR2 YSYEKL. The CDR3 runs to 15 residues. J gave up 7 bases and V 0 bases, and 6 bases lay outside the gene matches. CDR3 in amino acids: CASSQEEQGALGYTF. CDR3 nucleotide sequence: TGCGCCAGCAGCCAAGAAGAACAGGGGGCACTTGGCTACACCTTC.

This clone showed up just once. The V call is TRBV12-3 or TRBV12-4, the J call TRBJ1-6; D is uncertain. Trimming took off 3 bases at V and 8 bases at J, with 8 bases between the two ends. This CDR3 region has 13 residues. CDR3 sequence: CASSFARDSPLHF. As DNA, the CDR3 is TGTGCCAGCAGTTTCGCGAGGGATTCACCCCTCCACTTT.

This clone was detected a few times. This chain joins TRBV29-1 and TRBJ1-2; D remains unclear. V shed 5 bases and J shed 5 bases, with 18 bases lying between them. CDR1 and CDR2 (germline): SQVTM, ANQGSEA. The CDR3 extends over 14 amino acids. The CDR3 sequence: CSVLSPGRKYGYTF. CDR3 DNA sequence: TGCAGCGTTCTGTCTCCTGGCAGAAAGTATGGCTACACCTTC.

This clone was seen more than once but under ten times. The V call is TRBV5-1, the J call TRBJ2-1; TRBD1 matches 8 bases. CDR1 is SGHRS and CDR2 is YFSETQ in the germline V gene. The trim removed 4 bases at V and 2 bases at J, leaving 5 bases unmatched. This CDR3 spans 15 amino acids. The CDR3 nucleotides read TGCGCCAGCAGCCCCGGACAGGGACCCTACAATGAGCAGTTCTTC. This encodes CASSPGQGPYNEQFF.

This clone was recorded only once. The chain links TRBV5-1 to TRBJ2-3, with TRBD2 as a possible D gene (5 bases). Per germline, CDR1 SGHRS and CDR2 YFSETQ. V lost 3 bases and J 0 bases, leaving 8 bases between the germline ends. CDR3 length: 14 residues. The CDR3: CASSYGISTDTQYF. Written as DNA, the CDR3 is TGCGCCAGCAGCTACGGGATAAGCACAGATACGCAGTATTTT.

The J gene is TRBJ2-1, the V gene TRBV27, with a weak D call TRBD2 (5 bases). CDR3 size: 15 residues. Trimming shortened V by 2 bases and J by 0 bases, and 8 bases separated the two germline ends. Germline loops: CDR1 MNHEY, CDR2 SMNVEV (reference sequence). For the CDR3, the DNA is TGTGCCAGCAGTTTAGTGGGGAGCTCCTACAATGAGCAGTTCTTC. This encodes CASSLVGSSYNEQFF.

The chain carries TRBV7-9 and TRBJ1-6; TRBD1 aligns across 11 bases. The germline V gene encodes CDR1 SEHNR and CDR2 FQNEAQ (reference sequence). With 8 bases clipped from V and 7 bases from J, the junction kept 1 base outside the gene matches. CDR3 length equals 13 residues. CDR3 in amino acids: CASRDRGNSPLHF. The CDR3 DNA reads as TGTGCCAGCCGGGACAGGGGGAATTCACCCCTCCACTTT.

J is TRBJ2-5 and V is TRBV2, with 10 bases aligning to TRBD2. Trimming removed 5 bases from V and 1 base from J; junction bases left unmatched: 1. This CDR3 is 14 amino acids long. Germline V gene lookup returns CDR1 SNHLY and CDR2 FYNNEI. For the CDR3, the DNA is TGTGCCAGCAGTCGGACTAGCGGCCAAGAGACCCAGTACTTC. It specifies CASSRTSGQETQYF.

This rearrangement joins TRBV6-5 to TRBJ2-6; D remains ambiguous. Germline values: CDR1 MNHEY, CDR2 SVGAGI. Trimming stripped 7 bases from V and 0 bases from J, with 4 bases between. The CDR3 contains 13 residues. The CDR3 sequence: CASTLSGANVLTF. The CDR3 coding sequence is TGTGCCAGCACCCTCTCTGGGGCCAACGTCCTGACTTTC.

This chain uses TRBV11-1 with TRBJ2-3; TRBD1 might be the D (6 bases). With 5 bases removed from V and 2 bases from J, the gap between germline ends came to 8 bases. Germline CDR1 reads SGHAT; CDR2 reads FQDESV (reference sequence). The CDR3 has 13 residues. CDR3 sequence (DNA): TGTGCCAGCAGCCAGGGGTTCACAGATACGCAGTATTTT. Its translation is CASSQGFTDTQYF.

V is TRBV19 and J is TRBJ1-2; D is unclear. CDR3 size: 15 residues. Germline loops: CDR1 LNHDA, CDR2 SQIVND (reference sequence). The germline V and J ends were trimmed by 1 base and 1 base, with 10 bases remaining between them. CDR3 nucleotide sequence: TGTGCCAGTAGTATAGGGAGGACGTATAACTATGGCTACACCTTC. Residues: CASSIGRTYNYGYTF.

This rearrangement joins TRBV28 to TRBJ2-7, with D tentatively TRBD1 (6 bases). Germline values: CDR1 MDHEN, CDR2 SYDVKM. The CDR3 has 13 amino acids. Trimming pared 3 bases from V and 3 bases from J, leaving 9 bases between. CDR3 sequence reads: CASSFGQFYEQYF. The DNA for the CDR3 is TGTGCCAGCAGTTTTGGACAGTTCTACGAGCAGTACTTC.

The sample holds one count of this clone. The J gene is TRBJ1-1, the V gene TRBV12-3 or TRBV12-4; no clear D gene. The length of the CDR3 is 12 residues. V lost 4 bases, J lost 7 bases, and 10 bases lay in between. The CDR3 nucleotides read TGTGCCAGCAGTTCCAGGTTAGTTGAAGCTTTCTTT. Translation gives CASSSRLVEAFF.

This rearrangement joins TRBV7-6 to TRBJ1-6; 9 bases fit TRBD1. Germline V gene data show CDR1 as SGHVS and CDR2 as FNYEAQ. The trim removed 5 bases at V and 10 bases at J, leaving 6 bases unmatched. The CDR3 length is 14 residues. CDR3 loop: CASSIGTGTSPLHF. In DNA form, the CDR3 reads TGTGCCAGCAGCATTGGGACAGGGACCTCACCCCTCCACTTT.

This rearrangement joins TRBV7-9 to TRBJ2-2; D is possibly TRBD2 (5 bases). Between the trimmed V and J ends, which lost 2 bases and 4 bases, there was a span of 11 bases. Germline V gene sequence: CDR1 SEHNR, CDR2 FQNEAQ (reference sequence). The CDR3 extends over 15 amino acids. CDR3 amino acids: CASSLQNRGTGELFF. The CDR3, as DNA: TGTGCCAGCAGCTTACAAAACCGGGGCACCGGGGAGCTGTTTTTT.

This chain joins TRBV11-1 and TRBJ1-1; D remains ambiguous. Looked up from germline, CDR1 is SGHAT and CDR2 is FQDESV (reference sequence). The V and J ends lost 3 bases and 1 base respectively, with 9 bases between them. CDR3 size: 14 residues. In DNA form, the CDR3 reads TGTGCCAGCAGCTTTTTTACGGGGAACACTGAAGCTTTCTTT. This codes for CASSFFTGNTEAFF.

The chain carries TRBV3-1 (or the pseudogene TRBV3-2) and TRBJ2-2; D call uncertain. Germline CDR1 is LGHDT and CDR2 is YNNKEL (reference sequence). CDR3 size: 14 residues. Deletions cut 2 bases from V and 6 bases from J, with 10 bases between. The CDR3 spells CASSQYVSAGELFF. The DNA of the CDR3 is TGTGCCAGCAGCCAATACGTCTCGGCCGGGGAGCTGTTTTTT.